A single sample gave rise to the 9 T cell receptor beta chains below, sequenced in a study of blood T cell repertoires in COVID-19. The data were produced by immunoSEQ multiplex PCR, yet TCRdb's version contains in-frame clones alone and is incomplete. Found here are 200,000 to 250,000 clones, 70% to 90% of them singletons; the top ten hold less than 15%. The sample was peripheral blood. These receptors came from a woman aged 18-29 years who had recovered from COVID-19.

The V gene is TRBV5-1, the J gene TRBJ2-3; possibly TRBD2 for D (5 bases). Per germline, CDR1 SGHRS and CDR2 YFSETQ. The CDR3 is made up of 15 amino acids. The V and J ends lost 0 bases and 0 bases respectively, with 8 bases between them. CDR3 loop: CASSLESGSTDTQYF. For the CDR3, the DNA is TGCGCCAGCAGCTTGGAAAGCGGAAGCACAGATACGCAGTATTTT.

The chain recombines TRBV9 with TRBJ2-3, with 8 bases fitting TRBD1. V gave up 0 bases and J gave up 3 bases; unmatched junction bases: 3. This CDR3 has 15 amino acids. Germline V gene data show CDR1 as SGDLS and CDR2 as YYNGEE. CDR3 protein: CASSVGTGWTDTQYF. CDR3 nucleotide sequence: TGTGCCAGCAGCGTAGGGACAGGGTGGACAGATACGCAGTATTTT.

This chain joins TRBV28 and TRBJ2-2, with TRBD1 matching over 10 bases. The CDR3 extends over 15 amino acids. Germline trimming cut 5 bases from V and 6 bases from J; bases unmatched to any gene: 6. Germline values: CDR1 MDHEN, CDR2 SYDVKM. The CDR3 DNA reads TGTGCCAGCAGTGCCCCGGGACAGGGGTCCGGGGAGCTGTTTTTT. Amino acids: CASSAPGQGSGELFF.

In regard to this clone: Other DNA sequences within the sample encode an identical CDR3. V and J are TRBV4-1 and TRBJ2-1; D gene uncertain. This CDR3 is built from 15 residues. V gave up 0 bases and J gave up 1 base, with 7 bases separating them. Germline-derived CDR1 and CDR2 are MGHRA and YSYEKL. This chain's CDR3 is CASSQETVSYNEQFF. The CDR3 region has the DNA TGCGCCAGCAGCCAAGAAACAGTTTCCTACAATGAGCAGTTCTTC.

The chain links TRBV2 to TRBJ1-1; no definite D call. CDR3 length: 11 residues. Germline V gene sequence: CDR1 SNHLY, CDR2 FYNNEI. Trimming cost V 9 bases and J 7 bases, with 12 bases left between them. The CDR3 DNA reads as TGTGCCAGGCGGGCAGTTGGTGAAGCTTTCTTT. Translated, it gives CARRAVGEAFF.

The chain combines TRBV7-3 with TRBJ2-1, with 7 bases fitting TRBD1. Per the germline V gene, CDR1 is SGHTA and CDR2 is FQGTGA. The CDR3 sequence is 14 residues long. Trimming took 5 bases from V and 5 from J; bases not matched to a gene: 6. In DNA, the CDR3 is TGTGCCAGCAGCCCGACAGGGACCGACAATGAGCAGTTCTTC. Translating gives CASSPTGTDNEQFF.

V usage is TRBV6-2 or TRBV6-3 and J usage is TRBJ2-7; TRBD2 matches 11 bases. V gave up 2 bases and J gave up 3 bases; unmatched junction bases: 6. CDR1 and CDR2 from the germline V gene are MNHEY and SVGEGT. The CDR3 is 16 residues long. CDR3 residues: CASSYKNLAGGYEQYF. CDR3 nucleotide sequence: TGTGCCAGCAGTTACAAGAACCTAGCGGGAGGCTACGAGCAGTACTTC.

CDR3 sequence (DNA): TGTGCCAGTACGCCGACGGGCAGGGGATACACCTTC. Protein sequence: CASTPTGRGYTF. The chain is built from TRBV19 and TRBJ1-2, with a possible D match to TRBD1 (6 bases). Deletions cut 7 bases from V and 11 bases from J, with 17 bases between. This CDR3 comprises 12 residues. Germline CDR1 is LNHDA and CDR2 is SQIVND (reference sequence).

V and J are TRBV19 and TRBJ2-3; a possible D gene is TRBD1 (6 bases). Trimming cost V 2 bases and J 2 bases, with 17 bases left between them. This CDR3 region has 17 residues. Germline values: CDR1 LNHDA, CDR2 SQIVND (reference sequence). DNA for the CDR3: TGTGCCAGTAGTATATCCCGAGAACAGGGTCCCACAGATACGCAGTATTTT. Translated, it gives CASSISREQGPTDTQYF.